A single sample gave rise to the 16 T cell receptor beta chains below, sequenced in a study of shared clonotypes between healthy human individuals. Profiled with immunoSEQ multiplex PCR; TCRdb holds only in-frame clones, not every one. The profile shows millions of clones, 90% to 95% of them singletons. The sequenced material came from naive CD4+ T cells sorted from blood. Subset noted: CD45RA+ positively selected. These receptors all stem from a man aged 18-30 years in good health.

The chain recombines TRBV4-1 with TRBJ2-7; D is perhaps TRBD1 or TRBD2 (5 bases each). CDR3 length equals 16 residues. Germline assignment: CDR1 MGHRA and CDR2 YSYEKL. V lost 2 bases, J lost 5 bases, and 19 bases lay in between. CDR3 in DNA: TGCGCCAGCAGCCAAAGTTTCGCGGTGAGGGGCCACGAGCAGTACTTC. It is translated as CASSQSFAVRGHEQYF.

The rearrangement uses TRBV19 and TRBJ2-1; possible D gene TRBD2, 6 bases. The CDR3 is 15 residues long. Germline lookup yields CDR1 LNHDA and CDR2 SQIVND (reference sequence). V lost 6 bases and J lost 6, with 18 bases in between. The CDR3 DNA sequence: TGTGCCAGTAGCCCCGACGGGGGTTTTGGCAATGAGCAGTTCTTC. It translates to CASSPDGGFGNEQFF.

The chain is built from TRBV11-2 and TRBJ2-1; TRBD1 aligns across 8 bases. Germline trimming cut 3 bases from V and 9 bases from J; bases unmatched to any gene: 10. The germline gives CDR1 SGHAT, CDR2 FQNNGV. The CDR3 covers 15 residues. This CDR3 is CASSFNRGTGGEQFF. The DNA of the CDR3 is TGTGCCAGCAGCTTTAACAGGGGGACAGGTGGTGAGCAGTTCTTC.

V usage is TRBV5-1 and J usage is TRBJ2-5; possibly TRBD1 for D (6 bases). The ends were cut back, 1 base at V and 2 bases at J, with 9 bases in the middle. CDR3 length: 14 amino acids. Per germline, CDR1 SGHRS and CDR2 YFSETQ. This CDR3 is CASSLMRGQETQYF. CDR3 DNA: TGCGCCAGCAGCTTGATGAGGGGGCAAGAGACCCAGTACTTC.

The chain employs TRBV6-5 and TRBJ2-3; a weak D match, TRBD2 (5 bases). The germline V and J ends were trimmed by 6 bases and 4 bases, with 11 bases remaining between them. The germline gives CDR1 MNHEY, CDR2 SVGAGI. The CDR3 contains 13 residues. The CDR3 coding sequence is TGTGCCAGCAGAAGACTAAGCCCAGATACGCAGTATTTT. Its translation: CASRRLSPDTQYF.

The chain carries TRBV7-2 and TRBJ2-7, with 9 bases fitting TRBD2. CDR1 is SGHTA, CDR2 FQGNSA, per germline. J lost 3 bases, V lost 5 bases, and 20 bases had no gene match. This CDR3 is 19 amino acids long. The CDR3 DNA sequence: TGTGCCAGCAGCATCAGAGAGCCGGGGCTAGCGGGACAATACTACGAGCAGTACTTC. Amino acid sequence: CASSIREPGLAGQYYEQYF.

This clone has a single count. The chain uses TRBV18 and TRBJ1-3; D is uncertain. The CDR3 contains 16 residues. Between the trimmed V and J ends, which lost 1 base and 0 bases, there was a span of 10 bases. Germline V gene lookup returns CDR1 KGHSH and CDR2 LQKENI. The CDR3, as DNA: TGTGCCAGCTCACCACTGACGGCCCTCTCTGGAAACACCATATATTTT. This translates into CASSPLTALSGNTIYF.

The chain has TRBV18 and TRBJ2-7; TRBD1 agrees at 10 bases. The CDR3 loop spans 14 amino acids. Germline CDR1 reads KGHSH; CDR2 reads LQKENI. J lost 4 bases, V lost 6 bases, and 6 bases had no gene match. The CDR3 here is CASSPGTGEYEQYF. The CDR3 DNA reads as TGTGCCAGCTCGCCCGGGACAGGGGAGTACGAGCAGTACTTC.

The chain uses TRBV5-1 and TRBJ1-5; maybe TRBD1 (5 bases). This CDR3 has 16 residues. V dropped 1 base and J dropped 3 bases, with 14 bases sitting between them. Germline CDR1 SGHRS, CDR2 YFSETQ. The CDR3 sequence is CASSLTGPSNNQPQHF. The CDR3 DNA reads TGCGCCAGCAGCTTGACGGGACCGTCCAACAATCAGCCCCAGCATTTT.

CDR3 protein: CASSRDGFSGNTIYF. CDR3 DNA sequence: TGTGCCAGCAGTCGGGACGGGTTCTCTGGAAACACCATATATTTT. This chain links TRBV6-1 with TRBJ1-3; TRBD1 is a possible D gene (5 bases). Germline V gives CDR1 MNHNS, CDR2 SASEGT. V was cut by 5 bases and J by 0 bases, with 11 bases left in between. CDR3 length: 15 amino acids.

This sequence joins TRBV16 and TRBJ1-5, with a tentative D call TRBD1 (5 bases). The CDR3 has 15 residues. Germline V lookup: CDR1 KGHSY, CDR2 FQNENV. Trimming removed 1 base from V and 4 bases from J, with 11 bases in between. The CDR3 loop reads CASSQLGEINQPQHF. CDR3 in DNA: TGTGCCAGCAGCCAATTAGGGGAAATAAATCAGCCCCAGCATTTT. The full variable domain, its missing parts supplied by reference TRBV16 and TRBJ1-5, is GEEVAQTPKHLVRGEGQKAKLYCAPIKGHSYVFWYQQVLKNEFKFLISFQNENVFDETGMPKERFSAKCLPNSPCSLEIQATKLEDSAVYFCASSQLGEINQPQHFGDGTRLSIL.

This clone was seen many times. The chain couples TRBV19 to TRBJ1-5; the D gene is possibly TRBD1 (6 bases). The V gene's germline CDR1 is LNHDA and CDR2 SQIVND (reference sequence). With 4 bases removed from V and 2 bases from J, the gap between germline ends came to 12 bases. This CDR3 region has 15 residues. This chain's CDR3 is CASSTVSGGNQPQHF. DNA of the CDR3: TGTGCCAGTAGTACGGTTTCAGGGGGCAATCAGCCCCAGCATTTT.

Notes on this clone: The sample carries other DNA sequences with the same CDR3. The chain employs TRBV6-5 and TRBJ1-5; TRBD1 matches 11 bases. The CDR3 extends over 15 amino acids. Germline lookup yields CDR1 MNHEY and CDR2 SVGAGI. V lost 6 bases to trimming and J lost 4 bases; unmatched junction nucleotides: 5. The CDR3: CASSLGTGGNQPQHF. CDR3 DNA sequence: TGTGCCAGCAGCCTCGGGACAGGGGGGAATCAGCCCCAGCATTTT.

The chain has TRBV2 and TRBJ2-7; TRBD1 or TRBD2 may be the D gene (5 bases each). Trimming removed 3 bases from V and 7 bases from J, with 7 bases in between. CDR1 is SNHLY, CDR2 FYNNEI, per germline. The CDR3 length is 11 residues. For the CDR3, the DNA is TGTGCCAGCAGTGATGAGGGGGAGCAGTACTTC. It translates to CASSDEGEQYF.

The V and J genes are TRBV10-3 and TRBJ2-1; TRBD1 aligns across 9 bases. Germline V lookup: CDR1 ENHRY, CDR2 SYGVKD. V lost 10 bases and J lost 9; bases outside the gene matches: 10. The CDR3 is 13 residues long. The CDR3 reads CASLAGTGSEQFF. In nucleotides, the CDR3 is TGTGCCAGCCTCGCCGGGACAGGGAGTGAGCAGTTCTTC.

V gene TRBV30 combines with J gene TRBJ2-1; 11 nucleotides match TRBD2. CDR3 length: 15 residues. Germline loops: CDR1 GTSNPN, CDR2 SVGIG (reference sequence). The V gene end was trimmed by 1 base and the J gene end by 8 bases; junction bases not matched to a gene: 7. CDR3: CAWSGASGRSHEQFF. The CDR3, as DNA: TGTGCCTGGAGTGGGGCTAGCGGGAGGTCCCATGAGCAGTTCTTC.